The 31 T cell receptor beta chains in this list originate from one sample, sequenced in a study of cytomegalovirus exposure and HLA in healthy donors. Use of 60 Vbeta and 13 Jbeta primers characterized the PCR. Assay used: immunoSEQ multiplex PCR; TCRdb lists only in-frame clones, some missing. The data show under 200,000 clones, approximately 86% seen once. Sequencing was done on a sample of PBMCs. Receptors originate from a boy aged 2 to 10 in good health and CMV-seronegative.

The genes are TRBV30 and TRBJ2-2; the match to TRBD1 covers 7 bases. There are 15 residues in the CDR3. The germline CDR1 and CDR2 sequences are GTSNPN and SVGIG (reference sequence). J gave up 1 base and V 5 bases, and 7 bases lay outside the gene matches. In nucleotides, the CDR3 is TGTGCCTGGCTTCCGGGACAGAAGAACACCGGGGAGCTGTTTTTT. This encodes CAWLPGQKNTGELFF.

Only one count was recorded for this clone. This chain connects TRBV6-6 to TRBJ2-4; no clear D. Deletions cut 6 bases from V and 6 bases from J, with 18 bases between. Germline assignment: CDR1 MNHNY and CDR2 SVGAGI (reference sequence). The CDR3 contains 15 residues. The CDR3 nucleotides read TGTGCCAGCAGCCCAACCCGGCTGTCGGGAAACATTCAGTACTTC. Translating gives CASSPTRLSGNIQYF.

V usage is TRBV27 and J usage is TRBJ1-2; 8 nucleotides align to TRBD1. Per germline, CDR1 MNHEY and CDR2 SMNVEV (reference sequence). This CDR3 has 16 residues. The V segment lost 7 bases and the J segment 4 bases; nucleotides outside the gene matches: 14. The DNA for the CDR3 is TGTGCCAGCAAGGAAACAGGGGGAGTGGGTTTCTATGGCTACACCTTC. Encoded protein: CASKETGGVGFYGYTF.

The chain joins TRBV28 to TRBJ1-2; D may be TRBD1 (5 bases). This CDR3 spans 15 amino acids. CDR1 is MDHEN, CDR2 SYDVKM, per germline. Trimming took 4 bases from V and 4 from J, leaving 16 bases between them. The CDR3 region is CASSSGTAGSYGYTF. CDR3 sequence (DNA): TGTGCCAGCAGTTCCGGGACGGCCGGGAGCTATGGCTACACCTTC.

This sequence joins TRBV19 and TRBJ1-1; D unresolved. V lost 2 bases to trimming and J lost 0 bases, with 13 bases between them. CDR3 length: 16 residues. Germline V gene lookup returns CDR1 LNHDA and CDR2 SQIVND (reference sequence). The CDR3 spells CASSISRGAMNTEAFF. The CDR3 DNA follows: TGTGCCAGTAGTATAAGCCGGGGAGCCATGAACACTGAAGCTTTCTTT. Variable domain in full (rest from reference TRBV19 and TRBJ1-1): DGGITQSPKYLFRKEGQNVTLSCEQNLNHDAMYWYRQDPGQGLRLIYYSQIVNDFQKGDIAEGYSVSREKKESFPLTVTSAQKNPTAFYLCASSISRGAMNTEAFFGQGTRLTVV.

J is TRBJ2-7 and V is TRBV18, with 9 bases aligning to TRBD1. The germline CDR1 and CDR2 sequences are KGHSH and LQKENI. This CDR3 spans 12 amino acids. V was clipped by 5 bases and J by 5 bases; unmatched bases: 1. The CDR3 nucleotides read TGTGCCAGCTCATGGACAGGGGACGAGCAGTACTTC. Its translation: CASSWTGDEQYF. The full variable domain, with the rest looked up from reference TRBV18 and TRBJ2-7, is NAGVMQNPRHLVRRRGQEARLRCSPMKGHSHVYWYRQLPEEGLKFMVYLQKENIIDESGMPKERFSAEFPKEGPSILRIQQVVRGDSAAYFCASSWTGDEQYFGPGTRLTVT.

The chain has TRBV7-2 and TRBJ1-1; the D gene is possibly TRBD1 (6 bases). V was shortened by 4 bases and J by 1 base, with 13 bases between the two germline ends. The germline gives CDR1 SGHTA, CDR2 FQGNSA. The CDR3 contains 15 residues. The CDR3 bases are TGTGCCAGCAGCTATAGGGGGGGACGGAACACTGAAGCTTTCTTT. Residues: CASSYRGGRNTEAFF.

The chain uses TRBV19 and TRBJ1-5, with D possibly TRBD1 on 6 matching bases. This CDR3 spans 16 amino acids. Germline loops: CDR1 LNHDA, CDR2 SQIVND (reference sequence). V was clipped by 3 bases and J by 5 bases, with 17 bases between them. CDR3 sequence reads: CASSMKVGRGYQPQHF. Here the CDR3 DNA reads TGTGCCAGTAGTATGAAGGTCGGCAGGGGTTATCAGCCCCAGCATTTT.

The chain's CDR3 is CASSLKLAGGGTDTQYF. Written as DNA, the CDR3 is TGTGCCAGCAGCTTGAAGCTAGCGGGGGGGGGCACAGATACGCAGTATTTT. V is TRBV5-4 and J is TRBJ2-3; 12 nucleotides agree with TRBD2. CDR1 is SGHNT and CDR2 is YYREEE in the germline V gene (reference sequence). The CDR3 has 17 amino acids. The V and J ends lost 1 base and 1 base, in that order; junction bases with no gene match: 4.

This chain joins TRBV19 and TRBJ2-1; 8 bases match TRBD1. The CDR3 length is 12 residues. The V segment lost 9 bases and the J segment 7 bases; nucleotides outside the gene matches: 5. Germline V gene sequence: CDR1 LNHDA, CDR2 SQIVND (reference sequence). CDR3 DNA: TGTGCCAGCGCGACAGGGGTAAATGAGCAGTTCTTC. Amino acid sequence: CASATGVNEQFF.

The chain employs TRBV6-1 and TRBJ1-1, with D unresolved. Germline lookup yields CDR1 MNHNS and CDR2 SASEGT. The CDR3 consists of 15 residues. Between the trimmed V and J ends, which lost 1 base and 10 bases, there was a span of 19 bases. The CDR3 DNA is TGTGCCAGCAGTGAAGTTTGGCAGACTACTAAGGGAGCTTTCTTT. This gives the protein CASSEVWQTTKGAFF.

The CDR3 is CASSVDRGDEKLFF. CDR3 in DNA: TGTGCCAGCAGCGTGGACAGGGGAGATGAAAAACTGTTTTTT. This sequence joins TRBV5-4 and TRBJ1-4, with 9 bases lining up with TRBD1. Trimming took 4 bases from V and 6 from J; bases not matched to a gene: 4. Germline V gene data show CDR1 as SGHNT and CDR2 as YYREEE (reference sequence). The CDR3 is 14 residues long.

V is TRBV9 and J is TRBJ2-5, with D maybe TRBD2 (7 bases). This CDR3 contains 19 residues. V dropped 0 bases and J dropped 2 bases, with 23 bases sitting between them. In germline, CDR1 is SGDLS, CDR2 YYNGEE. The CDR3 sequence: CASSVATHLGGGTQETQYF. The CDR3 coding sequence is TGTGCCAGCAGCGTAGCTACACACTTAGGGGGAGGGACGCAAGAGACCCAGTACTTC.

The chain is built from TRBV4-2 and TRBJ2-1; 16 bases are shared with TRBD2. Trimming at V came to 4 bases and at J to 4 bases, leaving 16 bases not matched to a gene. This CDR3 has 21 amino acids. Germline V CDR1 and CDR2: LGHNA, YNFKEQ. The CDR3 loop is CASSPTGRGLAGGKGYNEQFF. The CDR3 DNA follows: TGTGCCAGCAGCCCTACGGGTCGGGGACTAGCGGGAGGGAAAGGTTACAATGAGCAGTTCTTC.

In this sample, this clone turned up once. The gene calls are TRBV19 and TRBJ1-2; perhaps TRBD1 as D (6 bases). V dropped 5 bases and J dropped 3 bases, with 16 bases sitting between them. Germline CDR1 and CDR2: LNHDA and SQIVND (reference sequence). The CDR3 runs 15 residues. The CDR3 sequence is CASSRGAGDHYGYTF. For the CDR3, the DNA is TGTGCCAGTAGTCGAGGCGCAGGGGATCACTATGGCTACACCTTC.

This clone was seen once. V and J are TRBV9 and TRBJ2-1, with 12 bases that match TRBD2. J lost 9 bases, V lost 1 base, and 8 bases had no gene match. Germline CDR1 reads SGDLS; CDR2 reads YYNGEE. The CDR3 has 16 residues. CDR3 sequence: CASSVLAGGDMGEQFF. The CDR3 region has the DNA TGTGCCAGCAGCGTACTAGCGGGAGGGGATATGGGTGAGCAGTTCTTC.

The rearrangement joins TRBV30 to TRBJ2-2; D may be TRBD2 (5 bases). The germline CDR1 and CDR2 sequences are GTSNPN and SVGIG (reference sequence). CDR3 size: 13 residues. Trimming removed 4 bases from V and 3 bases from J, with 9 bases in between. In DNA, the CDR3 is TGTGCCTGGATATCGAGGGACACCGGGGAGCTGTTTTTT. Translation: CAWISRDTGELFF.

This clone is a singleton in its sample. This chain's CDR3 is CASRAGGEQFF. Written as DNA, the CDR3 is TGTGCCAGCAGAGCAGGGGGCGAGCAGTTCTTC. The chain has TRBV2 and TRBJ2-1; 8 bases are shared with TRBD1. The length of the CDR3 is 11 residues. Trimming at V came to 6 bases and at J to 10 bases, leaving 2 bases not matched to a gene. CDR1 SNHLY and CDR2 FYNNEI come from the germline V gene.

This clone was detected once. V and J are TRBV2 and TRBJ2-2; 8 bases map to TRBD1. Germline V gives CDR1 SNHLY, CDR2 FYNNEI. The CDR3 runs 19 residues. After removal of 4 bases from V and 2 bases from J, the junction contained 15 bases not matched to a gene. CDR3 residues: CASSGAWDRIALNTGELFF. The CDR3, as DNA: TGTGCCAGCAGTGGAGCTTGGGACAGGATAGCGTTAAACACCGGGGAGCTGTTTTTT. The whole variable domain, remainder taken from reference TRBV2 and TRBJ2-2, is EPEVTQTPSHQVTQMGQEVILRCVPISNHLYFYWYRQILGQKVEFLVSFYNNEISEKSEIFDDQFSVERPDGSNFTLKIRSTKLEDSAMYFCASSGAWDRIALNTGELFFGEGSRLTVL.

The V and J genes are TRBV27 and TRBJ1-2; D is uncertain. The CDR3 contains 14 residues. V was cut by 2 bases and J by 5 bases, with 12 bases left in between. Germline V lookup: CDR1 MNHEY, CDR2 SMNVEV (reference sequence). CDR3 region: CASSLRLGLYGYTF. CDR3 nucleotide sequence: TGTGCCAGCAGTTTACGCCTCGGACTTTATGGCTACACCTTC.

This chain joins TRBV28 and TRBJ2-2, with TRBD1 matching over 8 bases. This CDR3 region has 16 residues. Germline values: CDR1 MDHEN, CDR2 SYDVKM. Germline trimming cut 2 bases from V and 2 bases from J; bases unmatched to any gene: 4. CDR3 residues: CASSLVDRDNTGELFF. In nucleotides, the CDR3 is TGTGCCAGCAGTTTAGTGGACAGGGATAACACCGGGGAGCTGTTTTTT. The full variable domain, with the rest looked up from reference TRBV28 and TRBJ2-2, is DVKVTQSSRYLVKRTGEKVFLECVQDMDHENMFWYRQDPGLGLRLIYFSYDVKMKEKGDIPEGYSVSREKKERFSLILESASTNQTSMYLCASSLVDRDNTGELFFGEGSRLTVL.

The V and J genes are TRBV4-2 and TRBJ1-2, with 12 bases that match TRBD1. J gave up 4 bases and V 4 bases, and 10 bases lay outside the gene matches. There are 17 residues in the CDR3. The germline gives CDR1 LGHNA, CDR2 YNFKEQ. In DNA form, the CDR3 reads TGTGCCAGCAGCCTTGACCCCGGGACAGGGGGCGTCTATGGCTACACCTTC. Amino acids: CASSLDPGTGGVYGYTF.

The V gene is TRBV7-9, the J gene TRBJ2-1; 10 nucleotides match TRBD1. The CDR3 is made up of 16 amino acids. Germline values: CDR1 SEHNR, CDR2 FQNEAQ (reference sequence). V dropped 5 bases and J dropped 6; count of bases not matched to a gene: 10. This CDR3 reads CASSPRGTGVLNEQFF. CDR3 DNA: TGTGCCAGCAGCCCCAGGGGGACAGGGGTTCTCAATGAGCAGTTCTTC.

V gene TRBV5-1 combines with J gene TRBJ1-1; tentative D call: TRBD1 (5 bases). The CDR3 is made up of 15 amino acids. The germline V gene encodes CDR1 SGHRS and CDR2 YFSETQ. Deletions cut 0 bases from V and 0 bases from J, with 9 bases between. Here the CDR3 DNA reads TGCGCCAGCAGCTTGGACGGGGGGATGAACACTGAAGCTTTCTTT. Translating it yields CASSLDGGMNTEAFF.

CDR3 coding DNA: TGTGCCAGCAGTTTGGGACTAGCAGGAGATACGCAGTATTTT. Residues: CASSLGLAGDTQYF. The V call is TRBV28, the J call TRBJ2-3; 9 bases are a match to TRBD2. With V trimmed by 3 bases and J by 5 bases, 3 bases remained unmatched. This CDR3 has 14 residues. Germline assignment: CDR1 MDHEN and CDR2 SYDVKM.

This rearrangement joins TRBV2 to TRBJ1-5; no clear D. The V gene's germline CDR1 is SNHLY and CDR2 FYNNEI. CDR3 size: 12 residues. V was shortened by 8 bases and J by 7 bases, with 12 bases between the two germline ends. This chain's CDR3 is CASVGDEQPQHF. The CDR3 nucleotides are TGTGCCAGCGTGGGAGACGAACAGCCCCAGCATTTT.

This chain joins TRBV28 and TRBJ2-2; TRBD1 is a possible D gene (7 bases). Looked up from germline, CDR1 is MDHEN and CDR2 is SYDVKM. CDR3 length: 17 residues. Trimming removed 7 bases at V and 6 bases at J, with 24 bases between. The CDR3 spells CASTLRGGGEAPGELFF. The CDR3 nucleotides are TGTGCCAGCACCTTAAGAGGAGGGGGCGAGGCCCCCGGGGAGCTGTTTTTT.

This sequence joins TRBV28 and TRBJ2-5; 8 nucleotides line up with TRBD2. V dropped 1 base and J dropped 3; count of bases not matched to a gene: 13. From germline, CDR1 is MDHEN and CDR2 SYDVKM. This CDR3 is built from 18 residues. In nucleotides, the CDR3 is TGTGCCAGCAGTTTATTTTTGGGACTAGGACTGGAAGAAGAGACCCAGTACTTC. Translating it yields CASSLFLGLGLEEETQYF.

V is TRBV2 and J is TRBJ2-3, with 11 bases that match TRBD2. The ends lost 4 bases at V and 1 base at J; junction bases unmatched: 7. The V gene's germline CDR1 is SNHLY and CDR2 FYNNEI. This CDR3 has 17 residues. CDR3 loop: CASSGPPGLAGTDTQYF. DNA for the CDR3: TGTGCCAGCAGTGGTCCCCCGGGACTAGCGGGCACAGATACGCAGTATTTT.

The rearrangement joins TRBV7-8 to TRBJ2-1; D is perhaps TRBD2 (6 bases). The CDR3 spans 14 residues. V lost 5 bases and J lost 7, with 15 bases in between. Germline assignment: CDR1 SGHVS and CDR2 FQNEAQ. The CDR3 is CASSAGGAENEQFF. CDR3 in DNA: TGTGCCAGCAGCGCGGGCGGGGCGGAAAATGAGCAGTTCTTC.

As DNA, the CDR3 is TGTGCCAGCAGCGCGGTGGGACTAGCCGATGAGCAGTTCTTC. Amino acids: CASSAVGLADEQFF. The chain joins TRBV9 to TRBJ2-1, with 9 bases lining up with TRBD2. In germline, CDR1 is SGDLS, CDR2 YYNGEE. The CDR3 contains 14 residues. Losses at the gene ends were 3 bases for V and 8 bases for J; bases not matched to a gene: 6. Based on the CDR3 plus reference TRBV9 and TRBJ2-1, the full variable domain is DSGVTQTPKHLITATGQRVTLRCSPRSGDLSVYWYQQSLDQGLQFLIQYYNGEERAKGNILERFSAQQFPDLHSELNLSSLELGDSALYFCASSAVGLADEQFFGPGTRLTVL.